The present T cell receptor beta chain was sequenced within a study of shared clonotypes between healthy human individuals. The study, taken as a whole, reports: Despite large depth, rarefaction showed incomplete sorted-subset sequencing.

CD4+ cells yielded CD45RA+ naive and CD45RA-negative memory subsets. Germline values: CDR1 MNHEY, CDR2 SVGAGI. Deletions cut 1 base from V and 4 bases from J, with 14 bases between. This CDR3 contains 15 residues. A word on this clone: Its cognate antigen is unknown.

The protocol was immunoSEQ multiplex PCR, while the TCRdb copy is restricted to in-frame clones and leaves out a portion. The sample shows roughly 2 million clones, over 85% of them seen only once. The rearrangement joins TRBV6-5 to TRBJ2-7; D is perhaps TRBD1 or TRBD2 (5 bases each). The material sequenced was naive CD4+ T cells sorted from blood. Subset: CD45RA+ positively selected. The receptor was derived from a man younger than 30 in good health. CDR3: CASSYLGTGLYEQYF. The CDR3 DNA reads TGTGCCAGCAGTTACTTGGGGACGGGGCTTTACGAGCAGTACTTC.